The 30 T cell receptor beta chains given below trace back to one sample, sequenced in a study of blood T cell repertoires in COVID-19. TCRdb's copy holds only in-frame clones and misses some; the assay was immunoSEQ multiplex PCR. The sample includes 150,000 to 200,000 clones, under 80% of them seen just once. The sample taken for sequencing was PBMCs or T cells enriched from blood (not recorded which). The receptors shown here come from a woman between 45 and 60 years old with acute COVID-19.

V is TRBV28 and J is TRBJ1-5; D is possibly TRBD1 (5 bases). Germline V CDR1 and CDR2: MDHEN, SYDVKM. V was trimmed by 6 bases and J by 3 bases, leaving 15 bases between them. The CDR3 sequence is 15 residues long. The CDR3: CASSPQRTPNQPQHF. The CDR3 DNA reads TGTGCCAGCAGCCCACAACGGACACCCAATCAGCCCCAGCATTTT.

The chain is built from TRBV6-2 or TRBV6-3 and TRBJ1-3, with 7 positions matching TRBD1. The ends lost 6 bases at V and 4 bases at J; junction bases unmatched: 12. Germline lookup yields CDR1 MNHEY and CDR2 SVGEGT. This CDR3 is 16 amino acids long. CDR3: CASSPTPTGRGNTIYF. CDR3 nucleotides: TGTGCCAGCAGCCCTACCCCGACAGGGAGAGGAAACACCATATATTTT.

The CDR3 protein is CASSLGGTGGYGYTF. For the CDR3, the DNA is TGTGCCAGCAGCTTAGGGGGGACAGGCGGCTATGGCTACACCTTC. This chain connects TRBV11-2 to TRBJ1-2, with TRBD1 matching 8 bases. After removal of 1 base from V and 4 bases from J, the junction contained 5 bases not matched to a gene. Germline loops: CDR1 SGHAT, CDR2 FQNNGV. This CDR3 has 15 residues.

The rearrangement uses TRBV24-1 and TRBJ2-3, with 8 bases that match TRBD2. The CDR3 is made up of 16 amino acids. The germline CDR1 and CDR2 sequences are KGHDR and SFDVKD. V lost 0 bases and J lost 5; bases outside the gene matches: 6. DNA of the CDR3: TGTGCCACCAGTGATTTGAACCGGGGGGGGAGAGATACGCAGTATTTT. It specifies CATSDLNRGGRDTQYF.

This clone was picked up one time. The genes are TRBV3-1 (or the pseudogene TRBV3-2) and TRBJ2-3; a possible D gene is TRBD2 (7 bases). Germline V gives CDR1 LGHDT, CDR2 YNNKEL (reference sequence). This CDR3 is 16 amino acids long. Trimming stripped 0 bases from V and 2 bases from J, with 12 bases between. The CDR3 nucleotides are TGTGCCAGCAGCCAAGATATTGGGGGGGCCACAGATACGCAGTATTTT. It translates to CASSQDIGGATDTQYF.

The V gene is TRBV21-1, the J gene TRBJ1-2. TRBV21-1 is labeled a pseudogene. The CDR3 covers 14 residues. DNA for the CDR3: TGTGCCAGCAGCAATGGGAGGGTCCTCTATGGCTACACCTTC. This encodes CASSNGRVLYGYTF.

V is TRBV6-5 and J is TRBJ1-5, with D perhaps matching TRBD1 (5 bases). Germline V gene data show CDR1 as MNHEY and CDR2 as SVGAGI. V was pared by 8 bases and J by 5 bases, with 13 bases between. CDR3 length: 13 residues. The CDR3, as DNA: TGTGCCAGCTCCGACAGCTATCATCAGCCCCAGCATTTT. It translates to CASSDSYHQPQHF.

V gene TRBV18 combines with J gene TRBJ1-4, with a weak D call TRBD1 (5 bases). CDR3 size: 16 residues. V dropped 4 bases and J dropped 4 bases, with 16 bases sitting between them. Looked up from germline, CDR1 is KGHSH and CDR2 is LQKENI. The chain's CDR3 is CASSRADRDYNEKLFF. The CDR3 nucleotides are TGTGCCAGCTCACGGGCCGACCGGGACTATAATGAAAAACTGTTTTTT.

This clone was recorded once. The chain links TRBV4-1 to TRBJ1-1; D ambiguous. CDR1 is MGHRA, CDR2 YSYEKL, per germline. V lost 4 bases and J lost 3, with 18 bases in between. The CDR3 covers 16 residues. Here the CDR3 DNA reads TGCGCCAGCAGCCCCGCCCCGGGATCCGGGGACACTGAAGCTTTCTTT. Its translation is CASSPAPGSGDTEAFF.

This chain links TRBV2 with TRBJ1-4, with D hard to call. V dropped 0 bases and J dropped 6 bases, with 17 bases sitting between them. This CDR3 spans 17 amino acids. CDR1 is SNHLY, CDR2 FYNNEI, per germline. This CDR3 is CASSEAAVFLVDEKLFF. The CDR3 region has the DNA TGTGCCAGCAGTGAAGCGGCAGTTTTTCTAGTGGATGAAAAACTGTTTTTT.

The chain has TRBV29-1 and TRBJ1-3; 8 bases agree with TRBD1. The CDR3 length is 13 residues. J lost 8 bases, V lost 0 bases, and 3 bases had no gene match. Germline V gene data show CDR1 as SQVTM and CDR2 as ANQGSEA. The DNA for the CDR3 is TGCAGCGTTGAAGACAGGGGGCTGGACACCATATATTTT. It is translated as CSVEDRGLDTIYF.

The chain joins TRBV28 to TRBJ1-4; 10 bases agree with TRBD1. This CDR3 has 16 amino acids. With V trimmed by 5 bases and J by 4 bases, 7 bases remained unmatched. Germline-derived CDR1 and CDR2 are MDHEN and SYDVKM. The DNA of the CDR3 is TGTGCCAGCAGTACGGGACAGGGGTTGGGTAATGAAAAACTGTTTTTT. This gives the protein CASSTGQGLGNEKLFF.

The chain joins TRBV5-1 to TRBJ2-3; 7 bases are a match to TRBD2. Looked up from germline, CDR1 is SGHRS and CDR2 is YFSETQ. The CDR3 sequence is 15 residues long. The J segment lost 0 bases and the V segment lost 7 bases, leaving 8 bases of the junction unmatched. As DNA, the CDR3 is TGCGCCAGCGGACTCCGGGGGGATAGCACAGATACGCAGTATTTT. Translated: CASGLRGDSTDTQYF.

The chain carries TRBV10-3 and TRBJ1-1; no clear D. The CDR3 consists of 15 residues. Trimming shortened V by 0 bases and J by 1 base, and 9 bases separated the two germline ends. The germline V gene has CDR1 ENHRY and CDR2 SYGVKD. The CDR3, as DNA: TGTGCCATCAGTGAGTCGGAGGAGCCGAACACTGAAGCTTTCTTT. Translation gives CAISESEEPNTEAFF.

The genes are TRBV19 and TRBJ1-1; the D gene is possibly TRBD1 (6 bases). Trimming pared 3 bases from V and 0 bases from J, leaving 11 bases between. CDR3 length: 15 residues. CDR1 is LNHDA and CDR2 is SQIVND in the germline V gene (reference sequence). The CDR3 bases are TGTGCCAGTAGTATCCTTGGACAGCTGAACACTGAAGCTTTCTTT. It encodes CASSILGQLNTEAFF.

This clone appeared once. In DNA, the CDR3 is TGCGCCAGCAGTGAGTCGGGAGGGAACACTGAAGCTTTCTTT. Its protein product is CASSESGGNTEAFF. J is TRBJ1-1 and V is TRBV10-2; D is undetermined. The CDR3 runs to 14 residues. Germline values: CDR1 WSHSY, CDR2 SAAADI. Trimming removed 0 bases from V and 1 base from J, with 6 bases in between.

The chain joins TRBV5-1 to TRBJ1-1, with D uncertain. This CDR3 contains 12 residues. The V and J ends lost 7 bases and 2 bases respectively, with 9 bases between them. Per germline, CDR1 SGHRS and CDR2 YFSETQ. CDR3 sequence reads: CASGEQNTEAFF. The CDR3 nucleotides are TGCGCCAGCGGGGAGCAAAACACTGAAGCTTTCTTT.

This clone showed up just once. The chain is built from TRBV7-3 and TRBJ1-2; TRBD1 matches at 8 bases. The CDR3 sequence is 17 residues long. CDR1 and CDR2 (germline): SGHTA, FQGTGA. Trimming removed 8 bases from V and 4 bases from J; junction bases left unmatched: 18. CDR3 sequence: CASRGGDRPFGSYGYTF. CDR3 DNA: TGTGCCAGCCGTGGGGGGGACAGGCCCTTCGGAAGCTATGGCTACACCTTC.

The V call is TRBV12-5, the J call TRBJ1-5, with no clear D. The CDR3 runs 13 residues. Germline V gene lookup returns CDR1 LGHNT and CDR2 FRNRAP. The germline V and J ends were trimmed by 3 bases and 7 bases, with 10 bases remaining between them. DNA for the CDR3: TGTGCTAGTGGTTTCGGGATGGGACAGCCCCAGCATTTT. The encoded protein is CASGFGMGQPQHF.

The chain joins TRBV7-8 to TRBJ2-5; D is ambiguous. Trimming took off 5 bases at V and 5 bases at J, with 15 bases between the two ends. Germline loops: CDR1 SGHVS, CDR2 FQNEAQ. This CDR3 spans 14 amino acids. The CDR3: CASSPSGHGETQYF. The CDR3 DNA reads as TGTGCCAGCAGCCCCTCGGGTCACGGGGAGACCCAGTACTTC.

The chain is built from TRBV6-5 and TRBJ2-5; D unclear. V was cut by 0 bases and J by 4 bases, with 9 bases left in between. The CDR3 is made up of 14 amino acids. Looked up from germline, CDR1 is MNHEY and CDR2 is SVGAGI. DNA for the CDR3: TGTGCCAGCAGTTACTCCGGCCGGGTAGAGACCCAGTACTTC. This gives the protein CASSYSGRVETQYF.

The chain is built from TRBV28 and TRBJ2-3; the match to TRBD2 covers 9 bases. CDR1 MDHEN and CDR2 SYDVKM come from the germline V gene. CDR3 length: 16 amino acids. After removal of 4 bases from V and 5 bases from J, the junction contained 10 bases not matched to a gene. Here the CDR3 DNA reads TGTGCCAGCAGTTCCCCGCGGGGGGGGCACCGAGATACGCAGTATTTT. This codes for CASSSPRGGHRDTQYF.

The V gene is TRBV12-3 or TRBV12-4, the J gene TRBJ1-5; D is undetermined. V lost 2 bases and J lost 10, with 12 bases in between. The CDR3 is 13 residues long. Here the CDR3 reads CASSLSGQIPQHF. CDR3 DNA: TGTGCCAGCAGTTTATCTGGCCAGATCCCCCAGCATTTT.

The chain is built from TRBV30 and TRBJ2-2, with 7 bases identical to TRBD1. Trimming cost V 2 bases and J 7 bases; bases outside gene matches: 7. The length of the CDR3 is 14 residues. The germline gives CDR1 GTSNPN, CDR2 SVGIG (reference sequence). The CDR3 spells CAWSRDRGGGELFF. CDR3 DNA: TGTGCCTGGAGTCGGGACAGAGGGGGCGGGGAGCTGTTTTTT. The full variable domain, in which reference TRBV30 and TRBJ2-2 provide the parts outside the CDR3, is SQTIHQWPATLVQPVGSPLSLECTVEGTSNPNLYWYRQAAGRGLQLLFYSVGIGQISSEVPQNLSASRPQDRQFILSSKKLLLSDSGFYLCAWSRDRGGGELFFGEGSRLTVL.

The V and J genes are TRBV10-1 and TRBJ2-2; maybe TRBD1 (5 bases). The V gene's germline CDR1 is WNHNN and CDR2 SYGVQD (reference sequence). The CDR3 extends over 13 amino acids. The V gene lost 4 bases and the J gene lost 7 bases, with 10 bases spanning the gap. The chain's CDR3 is CASSVRVFGELFF. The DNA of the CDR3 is TGCGCCAGCAGTGTCAGGGTGTTCGGGGAGCTGTTTTTT.

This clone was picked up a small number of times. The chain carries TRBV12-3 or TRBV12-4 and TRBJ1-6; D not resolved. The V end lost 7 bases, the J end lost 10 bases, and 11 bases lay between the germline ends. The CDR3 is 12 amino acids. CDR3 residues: CASTREKSPLHF. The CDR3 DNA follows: TGTGCCAGCACCCGGGAAAAATCACCCCTCCACTTT.

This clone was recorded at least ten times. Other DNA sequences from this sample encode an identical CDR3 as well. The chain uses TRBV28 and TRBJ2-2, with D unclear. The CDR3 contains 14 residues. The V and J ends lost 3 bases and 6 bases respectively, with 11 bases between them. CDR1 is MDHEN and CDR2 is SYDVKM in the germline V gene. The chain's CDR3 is CASSLSSAAGELFF. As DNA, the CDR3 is TGTGCCAGCAGTTTGTCAAGCGCCGCCGGGGAGCTGTTTTTT.

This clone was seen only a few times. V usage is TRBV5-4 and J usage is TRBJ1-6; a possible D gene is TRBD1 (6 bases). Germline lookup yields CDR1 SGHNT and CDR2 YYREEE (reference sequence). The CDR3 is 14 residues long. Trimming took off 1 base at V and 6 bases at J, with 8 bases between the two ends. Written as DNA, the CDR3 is TGTGCCAGCAGCTTGTTGGGGGCTAATTCACCCCTCCACTTT. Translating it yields CASSLLGANSPLHF.

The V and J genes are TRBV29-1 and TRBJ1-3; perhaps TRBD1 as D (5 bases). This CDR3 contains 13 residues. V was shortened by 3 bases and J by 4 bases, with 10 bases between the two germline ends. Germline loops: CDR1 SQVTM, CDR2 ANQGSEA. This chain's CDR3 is CSVDLGQGNTIYF. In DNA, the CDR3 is TGCAGCGTTGATCTGGGGCAGGGAAACACCATATATTTT.

CDR3 nucleotide sequence: TGTGCCAGCACGGGATGGTTGGTGAACACTGAAGCTTTCTTT. It codes for CASTGWLVNTEAFF. The rearrangement joins TRBV2 to TRBJ1-1; D gene uncertain. Germline V gene lookup returns CDR1 SNHLY and CDR2 FYNNEI. The CDR3 consists of 14 residues. V shed 7 bases and J shed 0 bases, with 12 bases lying between them. The whole variable domain, filled in from reference TRBV2 and TRBJ1-1, reads EPEVTQTPSHQVTQMGQEVILRCVPISNHLYFYWYRQILGQKVEFLVSFYNNEISEKSEIFDDQFSVERPDGSNFTLKIRSTKLEDSAMYFCASTGWLVNTEAFFGQGTRLTVV.